These 19 T cell receptor beta chains were all obtained from the same sample, sequenced in a study of identical twins. MiXCR was run by TCRdb on the 5' RACE reads, yielding one entry per CDR3 protein. The table has 1.5 million to 2 million distinct CDR3 sequences, about 32% seen once; the top ten hold approximately 0.25%. Sequencing input: cord blood. These receptors came from a newborn girl in good health.

The rearrangement joins TRBV15 to TRBJ1-6, with 10 bases fitting TRBD1. Germline loops: CDR1 LNHNV, CDR2 YYDKDF (reference sequence). The CDR3 extends over 16 amino acids. V was pared by 0 bases and J by 9 bases, with 5 bases of the junction left unmatched. The CDR3 sequence is CATSRERQGASSPLHF. CDR3 DNA sequence: TGTGCCACCAGCAGAGAGAGACAGGGGGCTTCTTCACCCCTCCACTTT.

This clonotype was detected only once. CDR3 protein: CASSRGTANNEQYF. Written as DNA, the CDR3 is TGTGCCAGCAGCCGAGGGACAGCCAACAATGAGCAGTACTTC. The rearrangement uses TRBV7-2 and TRBJ2-5; 7 bases agree with TRBD1. CDR1 SGHTA and CDR2 FQGNSA come from the germline V gene. CDR3 length equals 14 residues. Trimming at V came to 5 bases and at J to 11 bases, leaving 14 bases not matched to a gene.

Note on this clonotype: A read error may be the cause here, since a much bigger clone is one base away. This chain uses TRBV12-3 or TRBV12-4 with TRBJ1-5; no firm D call. This CDR3 has 11 amino acids. The CDR3 DNA follows: TGTGCCAGCGGCCCAGATCAGCTCCAGCATTTT. Translated, it gives CASGPDQLQHF.

The count of this clonotype is one. Germline and junction disagree at one end, which may indicate a read error. The CDR3 DNA reads as TGCGCCAGCAGCTTTGGGGACAGGGTAGCCAAAAACATTCAGCACTTC. Encoded protein: CASSFGDRVAKNIQHF. The chain is built from TRBV5-1 and TRBJ2-4, with TRBD1 matching over 9 bases. Germline lookup yields CDR1 SGHRS and CDR2 YFSETQ. This CDR3 has 16 amino acids.

The chain uses TRBV20-1 and TRBJ2-5, with 11 nucleotides matching TRBD2. Trimming at V came to 3 bases and at J to 6 bases, leaving 6 bases not matched to a gene. This CDR3 spans 14 amino acids. From germline, CDR1 is DFQATT and CDR2 SNEGSKA (reference sequence). In DNA, the CDR3 is TGCAGTGCTAGTAGCGGGAGGGTGAGAAAGACCCAGTACTTC. This encodes CSASSGRVRKTQYF.

In its sample, this clonotype was seen a few times. J is TRBJ2-3 and V is TRBV10-1, with D possibly being TRBD1 or TRBD2 (5 bases each). Germline V gene sequence: CDR1 WNHNN, CDR2 SYGVQD (reference sequence). This CDR3 comprises 13 residues. V was pared by 8 bases and J by 0 bases, with 9 bases between. The CDR3 DNA is TGCGCCAGCGGGGACGTCAGCACAGATACGCAGTATTTT. Its protein product is CASGDVSTDTQYF.

This clonotype was observed a handful of times. The chain joins TRBV28 to TRBJ1-4; 7 positions match TRBD1. The CDR3 extends over 14 amino acids. Looked up from germline, CDR1 is MDHEN and CDR2 is SYDVKM. Trimming took 5 bases from V and 6 from J; bases not matched to a gene: 6. CDR3 in amino acids: CASSPYGQDEKLFF. The CDR3 DNA is TGTGCCAGCAGTCCATACGGACAGGATGAAAAACTGTTTTTT.

A note on this clonotype: A much more abundant neighbour one base away suggests this may be a read error. The chain combines TRBV3-1 with TRBJ2-1, with 9 bases lining up with TRBD2. CDR3 length equals 17 residues. The V and J ends lost 4 bases and 3 bases, in that order; junction bases with no gene match: 10. Per germline, CDR1 LGHDT and CDR2 YNNKEL (reference sequence). CDR3 nucleotide sequence: TGTGCCAGCAGCCGAGATTCCAGCGGGGGGCTCTACAATGAGCAGTTCTTC. It yields the protein CASSRDSSGGLYNEQFF.

This clonotype came up a few times. The chain links TRBV7-9 to TRBJ2-7, with D perhaps being TRBD1 or TRBD2 (5 bases each). Germline loops: CDR1 SEHNR, CDR2 FQNEAQ (reference sequence). V was pared by 0 bases and J by 2 bases, with 11 bases between. The CDR3 spans 15 residues. CDR3: CASSLAQGATYEQYF. The CDR3 coding sequence is TGTGCCAGCAGCTTAGCCCAGGGAGCCACCTACGAGCAGTACTTC.

The genes are TRBV4-1 and TRBJ2-7; 9 positions agree with TRBD1. This CDR3 has 16 residues. Unmatched junction bases numbered 5, after V lost 0 bases and J lost 2 bases. Germline CDR1 reads MGHRA; CDR2 reads YSYEKL. This CDR3 is CASSQDRQGGTYEQYF. CDR3 sequence (DNA): TGCGCCAGCAGCCAAGATCGACAGGGGGGAACCTACGAGCAGTACTTC.

The chain carries TRBV3-1 and TRBJ2-3; 8 bases map to TRBD2. The CDR3 totals 17 residues. Germline values: CDR1 LGHDT, CDR2 YNNKEL (reference sequence). V shed 4 bases and J 5 bases; nucleotides not matched to a gene: 14. CDR3 residues: CASSPLSGGIEVDTQYF. DNA for the CDR3: TGTGCCAGCAGCCCTCTGAGCGGGGGAATTGAGGTAGATACGCAGTATTTT.

The chain joins TRBV5-6 to TRBJ2-7, with TRBD2 matching 16 bases. The J call is uncertain, as TRBJ2-5 better fits the DNA end. Germline-derived CDR1 and CDR2 are SGHDT and YYEEEE. The CDR3 contains 17 residues. As DNA, the CDR3 is TGTGCCAGCAGCGGGACTAGCGGGAGGGCCGTTAGGGAGACCCAGTACTTC. Residues: CASSGTSGRAVRETQYF.

There are many counts of this clonotype. The rearrangement links TRBV29-1 to TRBJ2-4; D remains unclear. Trimming left V 2 bases short and J 1 base short, with 3 bases between. This CDR3 contains 12 residues. The germline gives CDR1 SQVTM, CDR2 ANQGSEA. The CDR3 loop reads CSVEWAKNIQYF. The CDR3 DNA reads as TGCAGCGTTGAATGGGCCAAAAACATTCAGTACTTC.

V and J are TRBV18 and TRBJ2-3, with 8 positions matching TRBD1. J lost 4 bases, V lost 3 bases, and 3 bases had no gene match. Germline V gene data show CDR1 as KGHSH and CDR2 as LQKENI. There are 14 residues in the CDR3. Here the CDR3 reads CASSPRRGPDTQYF. CDR3 nucleotides: TGTGCCAGCTCACCCCGCAGGGGGCCAGATACGCAGTATTTT.

At least ten counts were recorded for this clonotype. This chain connects TRBV29-1 to TRBJ2-3, with unresolved D. In germline, CDR1 is SQVTM, CDR2 ANQGSEA. Trimming shortened V by 4 bases and J by 4 bases, and 9 bases separated the two germline ends. The length of the CDR3 is 12 residues. The CDR3 nucleotides are TGCAGCGTTGCACGGGTTTCAGATACGCAGTATTTT. It yields the protein CSVARVSDTQYF.

J is TRBJ2-1 and V is TRBV29-1, with 10 bases identical to TRBD2. Germline assignment: CDR1 SQVTM and CDR2 ANQGSEA. J lost 7 bases, V lost 1 base, and 7 bases had no gene match. This CDR3 has 15 amino acids. CDR3 residues: CSVEVASGGRNEQFF. The CDR3 coding sequence is TGCAGCGTTGAAGTTGCTAGCGGGGGTAGGAATGAGCAGTTCTTC.

This clonotype turned up a few times. The CDR3 sequence: CASSRAGTIIYNEQFF. The CDR3 DNA reads as TGTGCCAGCAGCCGAGCCGGGACGATCATCTACAATGAGCAGTTCTTC. This chain links TRBV7-2 with TRBJ2-1; D tentatively fits TRBD1 or TRBD2 (5 bases each). CDR1 and CDR2 (germline): SGHTA, FQGNSA. The CDR3 consists of 16 residues. V dropped 5 bases and J dropped 3 bases, with 17 bases sitting between them.

The rearrangement links TRBV10-3 to TRBJ2-5, with 7 positions matching TRBD1. With 3 bases clipped from V and 4 bases from J, the junction kept 5 bases outside the gene matches. Germline CDR1 reads ENHRY; CDR2 reads SYGVKD. CDR3 size: 14 residues. DNA of the CDR3: TGTGCCATCAGTGATGGGACAGCCCTAGAGACCCAGTACTTC. This gives the protein CAISDGTALETQYF.

The chain uses TRBV29-1 and TRBJ2-7; 9 bases map to TRBD1. V shed 6 bases and J 7 bases; nucleotides not matched to a gene: 13. The CDR3 is made up of 14 amino acids. Looked up from germline, CDR1 is SQVTM and CDR2 is ANQGSEA. CDR3 sequence reads: CSVKKRGTGNEQYF. For the CDR3, the DNA is TGCAGCGTCAAGAAACGGGGGACAGGGAATGAGCAGTACTTC.